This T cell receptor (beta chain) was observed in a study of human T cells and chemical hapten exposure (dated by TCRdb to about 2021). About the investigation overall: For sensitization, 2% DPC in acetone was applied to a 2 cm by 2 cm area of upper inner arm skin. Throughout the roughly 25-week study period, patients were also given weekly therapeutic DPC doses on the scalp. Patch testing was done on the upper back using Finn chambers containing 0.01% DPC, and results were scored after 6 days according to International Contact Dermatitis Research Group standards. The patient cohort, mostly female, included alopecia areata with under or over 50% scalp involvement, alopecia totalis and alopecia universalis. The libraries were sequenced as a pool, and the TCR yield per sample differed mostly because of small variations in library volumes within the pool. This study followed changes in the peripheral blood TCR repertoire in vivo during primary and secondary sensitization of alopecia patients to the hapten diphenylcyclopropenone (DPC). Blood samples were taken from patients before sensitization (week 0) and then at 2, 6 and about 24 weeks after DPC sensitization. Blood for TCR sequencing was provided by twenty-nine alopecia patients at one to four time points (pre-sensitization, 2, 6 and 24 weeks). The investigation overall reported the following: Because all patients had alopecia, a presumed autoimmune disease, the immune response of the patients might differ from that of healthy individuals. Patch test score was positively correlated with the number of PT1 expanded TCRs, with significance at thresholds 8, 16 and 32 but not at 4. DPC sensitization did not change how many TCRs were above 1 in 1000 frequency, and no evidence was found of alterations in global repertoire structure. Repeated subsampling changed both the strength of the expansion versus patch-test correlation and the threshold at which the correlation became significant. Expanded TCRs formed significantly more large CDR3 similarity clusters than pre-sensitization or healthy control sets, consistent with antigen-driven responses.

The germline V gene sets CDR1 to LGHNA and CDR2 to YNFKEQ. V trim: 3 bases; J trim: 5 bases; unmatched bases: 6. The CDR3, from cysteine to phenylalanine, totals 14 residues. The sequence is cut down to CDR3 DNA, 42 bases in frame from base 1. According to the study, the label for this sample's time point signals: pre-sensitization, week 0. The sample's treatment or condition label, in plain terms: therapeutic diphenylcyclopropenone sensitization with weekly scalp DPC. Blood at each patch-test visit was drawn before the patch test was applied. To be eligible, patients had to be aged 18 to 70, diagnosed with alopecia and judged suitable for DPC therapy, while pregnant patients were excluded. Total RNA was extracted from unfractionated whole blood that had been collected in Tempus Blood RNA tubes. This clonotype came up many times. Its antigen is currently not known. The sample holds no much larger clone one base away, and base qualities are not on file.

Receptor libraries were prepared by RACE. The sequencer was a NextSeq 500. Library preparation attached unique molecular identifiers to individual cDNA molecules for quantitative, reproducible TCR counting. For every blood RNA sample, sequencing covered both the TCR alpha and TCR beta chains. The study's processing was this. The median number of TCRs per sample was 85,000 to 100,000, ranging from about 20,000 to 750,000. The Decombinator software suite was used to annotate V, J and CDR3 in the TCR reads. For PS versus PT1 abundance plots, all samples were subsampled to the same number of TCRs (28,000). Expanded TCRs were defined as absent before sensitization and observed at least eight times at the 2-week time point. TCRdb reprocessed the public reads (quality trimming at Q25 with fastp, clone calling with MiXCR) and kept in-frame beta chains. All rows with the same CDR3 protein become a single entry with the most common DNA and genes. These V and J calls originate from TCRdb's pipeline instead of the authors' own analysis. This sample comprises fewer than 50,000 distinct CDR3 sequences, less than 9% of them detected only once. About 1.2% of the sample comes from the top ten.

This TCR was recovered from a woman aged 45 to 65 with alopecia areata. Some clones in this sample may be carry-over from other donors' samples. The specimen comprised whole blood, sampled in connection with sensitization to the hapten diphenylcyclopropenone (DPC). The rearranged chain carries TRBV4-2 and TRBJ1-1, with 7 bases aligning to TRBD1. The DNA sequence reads TGTGCCAGCAGCCAGTACCCAGGGGGGACTGAAGCTTTCTTT. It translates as CASSQYPGGTEAFF.